A selection of T cell receptor beta chains follows, all from one sample in a study of T cells after posttransplantation cyclophosphamide. The method was immunoSEQ multiplex PCR; TCRdb's version includes in-frame clones alone and lacks a portion of them. The data contain approximately 1,500 clones, roughly 80% of them singletons. This material consisted of CD4+ T cells sorted from PBMCs, taken about 220 days after allogeneic stem cell transplant with posttransplant cyclophosphamide. The receptors were gathered from a female patient in her 60s who received an allogeneic stem cell transplant from an unrelated donor, was CMV-positive, and had acute GVHD only. Certain T cells may be donor cells from the graft. CDR3s include the opening cysteine and the closing phenylalanine or tryptophan. A D gene is named only where the DNA matches it firmly. The size of a clone is reported for some rows only, either as once, few or many, or as a class for expanded clones.

clone_size: NA
d_call: TRBD2
v_call: TRBV5-1
j_call: TRBJ2-7
cdr3_nt: TGCGCCAGCAGCTTGGGGGCGACTAGCGGGAGCTCCTACGAGCAGTACTTC
cdr3_aa: CASSLGATSGSSYEQYF

clone_size: NA
d_call: NA
v_call: TRBV7-2
j_call: TRBJ2-2
cdr3_nt: TGTGCCAGCAGCTTAGGCGGGAACACCGGGGAGCTGTTTTTT
cdr3_aa: CASSLGGNTGELFF

clone_size: NA
d_call: TRBD1
v_call: TRBV28
j_call: TRBJ1-5
cdr3_nt: TGTGCCAGCAGTTCAGGGGGCGGGAGCAATCAGCCCCAGCATTTT
cdr3_aa: CASSSGGGSNQPQHF

clone_size: NA
d_call: NA
v_call: TRBV5-1
j_call: TRBJ1-2
cdr3_nt: TGCGCCAGCAGCTTGTTGTCACAGGGCTATGGCTACACCTTC
cdr3_aa: CASSLLSQGYGYTF

clone_size: NA
d_call: NA
v_call: TRBV20-1
j_call: TRBJ2-1
cdr3_nt: TGCAGTGCTAGCAGGGTATATCAGTTCTTC
cdr3_aa: CSASRVYQFF

clone_size: NA
d_call: NA
v_call: TRBV11-1
j_call: TRBJ2-4
cdr3_nt: TGTGCCAGCGAGGGAGAGAAGGACATTCAGTACTTC
cdr3_aa: CASEGEKDIQYF

clone_size: NA
d_call: NA
v_call: TRBV5-1
j_call: TRBJ2-3
cdr3_nt: TGCGCCAGCAGCTCCTCATGGACTAGCACAGATACGCAGTATTTT
cdr3_aa: CASSSSWTSTDTQYF

clone_size: NA
d_call: NA
v_call: TRBV6-5
j_call: TRBJ2-2
cdr3_nt: TGTGCCAGCGGGAGGCGGTCCCACACCGGGGAGCTGTTTTTT
cdr3_aa: CASGRRSHTGELFF

clone_size: NA
d_call: NA
v_call: TRBV2
j_call: TRBJ2-1
cdr3_nt: TGTGCCAGCAGCCCCTGGGGGGCAGGGGGTATCAATGAGCAGTTCTTC
cdr3_aa: CASSPWGAGGINEQFF

clone_size: NA
d_call: NA
v_call: TRBV7-3
j_call: TRBJ2-1
cdr3_nt: TGTGCCAGCAGCTTAGGGGGAGGTAGGTGGAATGAGCAGTTCTTC
cdr3_aa: CASSLGGGRWNEQFF

clone_size: NA
d_call: TRBD1
v_call: TRBV19
j_call: TRBJ2-7
cdr3_nt: TGTGCCAGTAGTATGGGGACAGGGCTCGGAGGTGGCGAGCAGTACTTC
cdr3_aa: CASSMGTGLGGGEQYF

clone_size: few
d_call: TRBD1
v_call: TRBV30
j_call: TRBJ2-1
cdr3_nt: TGTGCCTGGGGAACCGGGACAGGGGTTGAGCAGTTCTTC
cdr3_aa: CAWGTGTGVEQFF

clone_size: NA
d_call: NA
v_call: TRBV7-2
j_call: TRBJ2-7
cdr3_nt: TGTGCCAGCAGCTTAATTTCGTACGAGCAGTACTTC
cdr3_aa: CASSLISYEQYF

clone_size: NA
d_call: TRBD1
v_call: TRBV7-8
j_call: TRBJ1-5
cdr3_nt: TGTGCCAGCAGCCAGTTCGGGACAGGGGCCAATCAGCCCCAGCATTTT
cdr3_aa: CASSQFGTGANQPQHF

clone_size: NA
d_call: NA
v_call: TRBV2
j_call: TRBJ2-1
cdr3_nt: TGTGCCAGCAGTGAATCGCGCGTATCCTACAATGAGCAGTTCTTC
cdr3_aa: CASSESRVSYNEQFF

clone_size: NA
d_call: TRBD1
v_call: TRBV7-9
j_call: TRBJ1-4
cdr3_nt: TGTGCCAGCAGCTTGACAGGGTTGAGGGAAAAACTGTTTTTT
cdr3_aa: CASSLTGLREKLFF

clone_size: NA
d_call: TRBD1
v_call: TRBV4-3
j_call: TRBJ2-5
cdr3_nt: TGCGCCAGCAGCCAAGATCATGGGACAGGGCACCGGGGGGAGACCCAGTACTTC
cdr3_aa: CASSQDHGTGHRGETQYF

clone_size: NA
d_call: TRBD2
v_call: TRBV5-1
j_call: TRBJ2-5
cdr3_nt: TGCGCCAGCAGCAGCAGTAGCCGACTAGCGGGGACCCAAGAGACCCAGTACTTC
cdr3_aa: CASSSSSRLAGTQETQYF

clone_size: once
d_call: TRBD1
v_call: TRBV18
j_call: TRBJ2-5
cdr3_nt: TGTGCCAGCCAGGGACAGGGGGCTGAGACCCAGTACTTC
cdr3_aa: CASQGQGAETQYF

clone_size: NA
d_call: NA
v_call: TRBV7-9
j_call: TRBJ1-2
cdr3_nt: TGTGCCAGCAGCCTCCGTCCCGACAAGTCCTATGGCTACACCTTC
cdr3_aa: CASSLRPDKSYGYTF

clone_size: NA
d_call: TRBD2
v_call: TRBV9
j_call: TRBJ2-3
cdr3_nt: TGTGCCAGCAGCGTTTTAGCGGGACCCACAGATACGCAGTATTTT
cdr3_aa: CASSVLAGPTDTQYF

clone_size: NA
d_call: TRBD2
v_call: TRBV19
j_call: TRBJ2-7
cdr3_nt: TGTGCCAGTAGTAAAGGAGGTAGCGGGACCTCCTACGAGCAGTACTTC
cdr3_aa: CASSKGGSGTSYEQYF

clone_size: NA
d_call: TRBD1
v_call: TRBV6-8
j_call: TRBJ1-1
cdr3_nt: TGTGCCAGCAGTTACCCGGGACAGGGGTTTAGGGCTTTCTTT
cdr3_aa: CASSYPGQGFRAFF

clone_size: NA
d_call: NA
v_call: TRBV28
j_call: TRBJ1-5
cdr3_nt: TGTGCCAGCAGAAATCAGGAGCCCCAGCATTTT
cdr3_aa: CASRNQEPQHF

clone_size: NA
d_call: NA
v_call: TRBV5-1
j_call: TRBJ2-1
cdr3_nt: TGCGCCAGCATCGGGGGTTACAATGAGCAGTTCTTC
cdr3_aa: CASIGGYNEQFF

clone_size: once
d_call: TRBD1
v_call: TRBV7-6
j_call: TRBJ2-5
cdr3_nt: TGTGCCAGCAGTCGGGACAGGGTAGGAGAGACCCAGTACTTC
cdr3_aa: CASSRDRVGETQYF

clone_size: NA
d_call: NA
v_call: TRBV28
j_call: TRBJ1-2
cdr3_nt: TGTGTCGTTGGACTGCGCGACTATGGCTACACCTTC
cdr3_aa: CVVGLRDYGYTF

clone_size: NA
d_call: NA
v_call: TRBV5-1
j_call: TRBJ2-1
cdr3_nt: TGCGCCAGCAGCTTGGACGGGAGCGTAGATGAGCAGTTCTTC
cdr3_aa: CASSLDGSVDEQFF

clone_size: NA
d_call: NA
v_call: TRBV19
j_call: TRBJ1-5
cdr3_nt: TGTGCCAGTAGTAATCCCCAGGGTCTAGGGCAGCCCCAGCATTTT
cdr3_aa: CASSNPQGLGQPQHF

clone_size: NA
d_call: NA
v_call: TRBV7-9
j_call: TRBJ1-2
cdr3_nt: TGTGCCAGCAGCTTAGCGGAGTCCGGCTACACCTTC
cdr3_aa: CASSLAESGYTF

clone_size: few
d_call: TRBD1
v_call: TRBV5-1
j_call: TRBJ1-1
cdr3_nt: TGCGCCAGCAGCTCGGGACAGATGAACACTGAAGCTTTCTTT
cdr3_aa: CASSSGQMNTEAFF

clone_size: NA
d_call: TRBD2
v_call: TRBV2
j_call: TRBJ2-2
cdr3_nt: TGTGCCAGCAGGGGGAGGGGAGCAGGCGGGGAGCTGTTTTTT
cdr3_aa: CASRGRGAGGELFF

clone_size: NA
d_call: TRBD1
v_call: TRBV7-8
j_call: TRBJ1-5
cdr3_nt: TGTGCCAGCAGCCCAAGGACAGGGTATCAGCCCCAGCATTTT
cdr3_aa: CASSPRTGYQPQHF

clone_size: large
d_call: TRBD1
v_call: TRBV5-1
j_call: TRBJ2-2
cdr3_nt: TGCGCCAGCAGCCCGGGACAGGTGAACACCGGGGAGCTGTTTTTT
cdr3_aa: CASSPGQVNTGELFF

clone_size: NA
d_call: TRBD2
v_call: TRBV15
j_call: TRBJ2-7
cdr3_nt: TGTGCCACCAGCAGAGACTCGGGAGGGTCCTACGAGCAGTACTTC
cdr3_aa: CATSRDSGGSYEQYF

clone_size: NA
d_call: TRBD1
v_call: TRBV29-1
j_call: TRBJ1-4
cdr3_nt: TGCAGCGTTGGGGACAGGGATGAAAAACTGTTTTTT
cdr3_aa: CSVGDRDEKLFF

clone_size: NA
d_call: TRBD1
v_call: TRBV28
j_call: TRBJ2-7
cdr3_nt: TGTGCCAGCACCCGGTCAGGGGGACATCACGAGCAGTACTTC
cdr3_aa: CASTRSGGHHEQYF

clone_size: NA
d_call: NA
v_call: TRBV19
j_call: TRBJ1-3
cdr3_nt: TGTGCCAGTACCATCGGGCAGGGCGCTGGAAACACCATATATTTT
cdr3_aa: CASTIGQGAGNTIYF

clone_size: NA
d_call: NA
v_call: TRBV19
j_call: TRBJ2-6
cdr3_nt: TGTGCCAGTACCACAGGCCATCCCGGGGCCAACGTCCTGACTTTC
cdr3_aa: CASTTGHPGANVLTF

clone_size: NA
d_call: NA
v_call: TRBV27
j_call: TRBJ2-3
cdr3_nt: TGTGCCAGCAGTGTCGGTTTTAGCACAGATACGCAGTATTTT
cdr3_aa: CASSVGFSTDTQYF

clone_size: NA
d_call: TRBD1
v_call: TRBV4-3
j_call: TRBJ2-7
cdr3_nt: TGCGCCAGCAGCCAAGGAGTCGTCAGGGGGGGACAGGGATTTCACGAGCAGTACTTC
cdr3_aa: CASSQGVVRGGQGFHEQYF

clone_size: NA
d_call: TRBD1
v_call: TRBV19
j_call: TRBJ1-2
cdr3_nt: TGTGCCAGTAGTAGATGGACAGGGGGCGAAGACTATGGCTACACCTTC
cdr3_aa: CASSRWTGGEDYGYTF

clone_size: few
d_call: NA
v_call: TRBV18
j_call: TRBJ1-1
cdr3_nt: TGTGCCAGCTCAAATCGAGCGGTGAACACTGAAGCTTTCTTT
cdr3_aa: CASSNRAVNTEAFF

clone_size: NA
d_call: TRBD2
v_call: TRBV4-3
j_call: TRBJ2-5
cdr3_nt: TGCGCCAGCAGCCAAGGATTAGCGGGGAGCGTCGAAGAGACCCAGTACTTC
cdr3_aa: CASSQGLAGSVEETQYF

clone_size: NA
d_call: NA
v_call: TRBV5-4
j_call: TRBJ2-1
cdr3_nt: TGTGCCAGCAGCTCCTGGGACTTGAATCAAGCTGAGCAGTTCTTC
cdr3_aa: CASSSWDLNQAEQFF

clone_size: NA
d_call: TRBD1
v_call: TRBV29-1
j_call: TRBJ2-7
cdr3_nt: TGCAGCGTTGCGCTACTCACAGGGGCCTACGAGCAGTACTTC
cdr3_aa: CSVALLTGAYEQYF

clone_size: NA
d_call: NA
v_call: TRBV27
j_call: TRBJ2-7
cdr3_nt: TGTGCCAGCAGTTCCGAACACTCGAATACAGGGAGCTACGAGCAGTACTTC
cdr3_aa: CASSSEHSNTGSYEQYF

clone_size: NA
d_call: TRBD2
v_call: TRBV4-2
j_call: TRBJ2-5
cdr3_nt: TGTGCCAGCAGCAGGTTCTCGGGGGAGGGGACCCAGTACTTC
cdr3_aa: CASSRFSGEGTQYF

clone_size: NA
d_call: TRBD2
v_call: TRBV6-6
j_call: TRBJ2-7
cdr3_nt: TGTGCCAGCAGTCCAGGGACTATGAGGTACTTC
cdr3_aa: CASSPGTMRYF

clone_size: NA
d_call: NA
v_call: TRBV5-1
j_call: TRBJ2-1
cdr3_nt: TGCGCCAGCAGAGACAGTATCTACAATGAGCAGTTCTTC
cdr3_aa: CASRDSIYNEQFF